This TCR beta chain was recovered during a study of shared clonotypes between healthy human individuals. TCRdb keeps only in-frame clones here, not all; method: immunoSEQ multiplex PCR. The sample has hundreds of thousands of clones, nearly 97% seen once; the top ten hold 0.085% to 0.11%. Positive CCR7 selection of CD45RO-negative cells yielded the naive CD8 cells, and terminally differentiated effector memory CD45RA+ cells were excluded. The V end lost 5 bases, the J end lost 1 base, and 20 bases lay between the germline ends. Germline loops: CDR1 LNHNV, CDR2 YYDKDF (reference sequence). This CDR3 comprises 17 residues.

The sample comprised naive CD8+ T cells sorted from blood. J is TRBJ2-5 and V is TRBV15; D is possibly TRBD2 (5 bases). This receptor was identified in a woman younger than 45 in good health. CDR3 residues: CATSPTGILSPQETQYF. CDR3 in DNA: TGTGCCACCAGCCCTACCGGGATACTTTCACCCCAAGAGACCCAGTACTTC.